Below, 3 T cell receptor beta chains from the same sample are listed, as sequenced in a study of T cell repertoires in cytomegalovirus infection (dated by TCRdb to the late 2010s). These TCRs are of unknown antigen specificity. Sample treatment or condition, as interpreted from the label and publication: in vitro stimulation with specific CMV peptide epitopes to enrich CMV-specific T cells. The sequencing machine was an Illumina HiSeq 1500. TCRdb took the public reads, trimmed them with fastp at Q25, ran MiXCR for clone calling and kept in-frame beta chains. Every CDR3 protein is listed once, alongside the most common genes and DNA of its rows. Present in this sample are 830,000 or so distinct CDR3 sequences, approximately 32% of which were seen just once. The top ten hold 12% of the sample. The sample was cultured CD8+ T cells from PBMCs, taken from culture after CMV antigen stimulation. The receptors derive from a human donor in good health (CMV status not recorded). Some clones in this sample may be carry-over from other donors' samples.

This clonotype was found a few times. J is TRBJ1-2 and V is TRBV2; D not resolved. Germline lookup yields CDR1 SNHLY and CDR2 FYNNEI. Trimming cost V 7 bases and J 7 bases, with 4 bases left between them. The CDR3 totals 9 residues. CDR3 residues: CASISGYTF. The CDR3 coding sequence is TGTGCCAGCATCAGTGGCTACACCTTC.

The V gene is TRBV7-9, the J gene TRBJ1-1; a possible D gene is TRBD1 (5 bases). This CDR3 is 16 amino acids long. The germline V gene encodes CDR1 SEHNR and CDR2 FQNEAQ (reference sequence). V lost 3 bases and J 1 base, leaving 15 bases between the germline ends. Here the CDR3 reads CASSLDAGLGNTEAFF. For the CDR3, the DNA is TGTGCCAGCAGCTTGGACGCAGGGCTGGGGAACACTGAAGCTTTCTTT.

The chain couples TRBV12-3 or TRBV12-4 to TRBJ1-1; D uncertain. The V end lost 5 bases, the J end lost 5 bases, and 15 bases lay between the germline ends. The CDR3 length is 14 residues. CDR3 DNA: TGTGCCAGCAGTCTAACGGTCGCCGAAACTGAAGCTTTCTTT. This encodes CASSLTVAETEAFF.